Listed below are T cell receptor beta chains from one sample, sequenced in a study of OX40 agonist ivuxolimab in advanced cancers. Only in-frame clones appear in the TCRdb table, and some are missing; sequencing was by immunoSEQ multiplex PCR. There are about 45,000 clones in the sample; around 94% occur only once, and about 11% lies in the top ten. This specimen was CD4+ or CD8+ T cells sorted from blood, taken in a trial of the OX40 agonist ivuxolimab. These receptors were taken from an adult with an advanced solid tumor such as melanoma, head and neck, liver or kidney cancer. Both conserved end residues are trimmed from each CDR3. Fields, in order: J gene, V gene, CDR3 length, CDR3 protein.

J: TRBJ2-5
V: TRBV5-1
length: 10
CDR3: ASTAEGETQY

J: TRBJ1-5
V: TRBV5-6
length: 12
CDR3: ASSSGQGNQPQH

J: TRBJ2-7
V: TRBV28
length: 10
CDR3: ASGRQGNEQY

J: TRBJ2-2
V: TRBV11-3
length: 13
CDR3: ASSFFPRDTGELF

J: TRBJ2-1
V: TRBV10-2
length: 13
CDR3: ASSDLAGVVGEQF

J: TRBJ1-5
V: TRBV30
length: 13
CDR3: AWSHPGEVNQPQH

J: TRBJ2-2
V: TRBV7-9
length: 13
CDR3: ASRGLAVNTGELF

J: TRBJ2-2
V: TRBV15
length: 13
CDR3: ATSRVSGATGELF

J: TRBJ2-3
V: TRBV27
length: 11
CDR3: ASSLSPGYTQY

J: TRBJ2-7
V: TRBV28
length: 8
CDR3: ASSGEGQY

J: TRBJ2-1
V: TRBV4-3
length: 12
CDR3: ASSQVTSGNEQF

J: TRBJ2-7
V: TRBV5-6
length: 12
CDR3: ASSNAGQPYEQY

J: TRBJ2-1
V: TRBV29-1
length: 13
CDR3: SVGSSGRSYNEQF

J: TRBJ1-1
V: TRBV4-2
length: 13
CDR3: ASSQEQGFGTEAF

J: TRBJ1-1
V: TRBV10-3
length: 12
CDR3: ASQADRGPTEAF

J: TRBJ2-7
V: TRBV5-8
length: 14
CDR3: ASSLFVQGSFYEQY

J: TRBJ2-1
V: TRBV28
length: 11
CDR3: ASSLATYNEQF

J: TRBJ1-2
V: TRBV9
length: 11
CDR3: ASSRTSGGGYT

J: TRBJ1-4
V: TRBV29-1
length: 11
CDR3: SVGQPQNEKLF

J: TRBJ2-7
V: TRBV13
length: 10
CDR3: ASSSGIREQY

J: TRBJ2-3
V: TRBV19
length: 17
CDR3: ASSIAGLAGGRMRDTQY

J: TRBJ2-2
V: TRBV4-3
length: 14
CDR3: ASSQGSGSGTGELF